The rows below give T cell receptor beta chains drawn from one sample of a study of Ad26.COV2.S vaccination and SARS-CoV-2 variants. Clones were sequenced by immunoSEQ multiplex PCR, and TCRdb holds only the in-frame ones, with some missing. The sample has around 320,000 clones; about 86% are singletons. The source was peripheral blood, collected in a trial of Ad26.COV2.S vaccine versus placebo. All receptors derive from a person between 18 and 59 years old who received the Ad26.COV2.S COVID-19 vaccine or a placebo. Both conserved end residues are part of each CDR3. Fields, in order: J gene, D gene, V gene, clone size, CDR3 DNA, CDR3 protein. D genes are given only for firm matches. For some rows the clone size is stated as once, few or many, or as a class when expanded; others skip it.

>TRBJ2-2|TRBD1|TRBV2|-
TGTGCCAGCAGGGGACAGGGTCGAGGTGCCGGGGAGCTGTTTTTT
CASRGQGRGAGELFF
>TRBJ2-1|TRBD1|TRBV11-2|-
TGTGCCAGCAGTCACAGGGGAGTCTACAATGAGCAGTTCTTC
CASSHRGVYNEQFF
>TRBJ1-2|TRBD1|TRBV3-1/TRBV3-2|-
TGTGCCAGCAGCCAAGATTACAGGGGGCGGGATGGCTACACCTTC
CASSQDYRGRDGYTF
>TRBJ1-1|TRBD1|TRBV5-1|once
TGCGCCAGCAGCTTGGATCCTGGGACAGGGAACACTGAAGCTTTCTTT
CASSLDPGTGNTEAFF
>TRBJ1-2|-|TRBV3-1/TRBV3-2|-
TGTGCCAGCAGCCAAGATCCCGGGGGGAGGGATGGCTACACCTTC
CASSQDPGGRDGYTF
>TRBJ2-3|-|TRBV7-2|once
TGTGCCAGCAGCTTCACAAACCCCCCCGATACGCAGTATTTT
CASSFTNPPDTQYF
>TRBJ1-1|-|TRBV5-6|-
TGTGCCAGCAGCTTGGAAGGGCGCATGGGGGGACGGACTGAAGCTTTCTTT
CASSLEGRMGGRTEAFF
>TRBJ1-3|-|TRBV6-1|-
TGTGCCAGCAGTGAAAGGGGCTCTGGAAACACCATATATTTT
CASSERGSGNTIYF
>TRBJ1-6|-|TRBV4-3|once
TGCGCCAGCAGCCAAGCCCCACAGGGCTCCTATAATTCACCCCTCCACTTT
CASSQAPQGSYNSPLHF
>TRBJ1-1|-|TRBV7-9|few
TGTGCCAGCAGCTTCTCTGAGGTGAGCACTGAAGCTTTCTTT
CASSFSEVSTEAFF
>TRBJ2-3|-|TRBV6-5|-
TGTGCCAGCAGTTACGCCCCCCCGGAGAATACGCAGTATTTT
CASSYAPPENTQYF
>TRBJ2-7|-|TRBV6-2/TRBV6-3|-
TGTGCCAGCAGCCGCCCCCTTACGAGTGGGGAGCAGTACTTC
CASSRPLTSGEQYF
>TRBJ1-5|TRBD1|TRBV5-1|-
TGCGCCAGCAGCCAACCCGGACAGGCGGGTCAGCCCCAGCATTTT
CASSQPGQAGQPQHF
>TRBJ1-5|TRBD1|TRBV7-9|-
TGTGCCAGCAGCTACGACAGGGTTGGTGGTCAGCCCCAGCATTTT
CASSYDRVGGQPQHF
>TRBJ1-2|-|TRBV6-5|-
TGTGCCAGCAGTTATGGGGCTGGGTATGGCTACACCTTC
CASSYGAGYGYTF
>TRBJ1-1|-|TRBV5-4|-
TGTGCCAGCAGCTTGTACGGACCGATGAGCAGCTTCCGTAGTAACACTGAAGCTTTCTTT
CASSLYGPMSSFRSNTEAFF
>TRBJ1-2|-|TRBV4-3|-
TGCGCCAGCAGCCAAGGCACGGTAGGCTATGGCTACACCTTC
CASSQGTVGYGYTF
>TRBJ1-2|-|TRBV10-3|few
TGTGCCATCAGTGACCCTGGGACATTCGGACAGCGAGACTATGGCTACACCTTC
CAISDPGTFGQRDYGYTF
>TRBJ1-6|-|TRBV5-8|-
TGTGCCAGCAGCTTGAAGAGACAGTGGGGGATAGGTTCACCCCTCCACTTT
CASSLKRQWGIGSPLHF
>TRBJ2-1|-|TRBV10-3|-
TGTGCCATCAGTGAAGGGGTACCATACAATGAGCAGTTCTTC
CAISEGVPYNEQFF
>TRBJ2-3|TRBD2|TRBV11-2|-
TGTGCCAGCAGCCTTCGGCTAGCGGGGGGGACGACTAGCACAGATACGCAGTATTTT
CASSLRLAGGTTSTDTQYF
>TRBJ2-7|TRBD1|TRBV6-5|once
TGTGCCAGCAGCCGGGACAGCTACGAGCAGTACTTC
CASSRDSYEQYF
>TRBJ1-1|-|TRBV5-5|-
TGTGCCAGCAGCTTGAGTAGGGGTTTGTCGTCCACTGAAGCTTTCTTT
CASSLSRGLSSTEAFF
>TRBJ2-2|-|TRBV18|-
TGTGCCAGCTCAATGCAGGGTACCACCGGGGAGCTGTTTTTT
CASSMQGTTGELFF
>TRBJ2-7|-|TRBV6-2/TRBV6-3|-
TGTGCCAGCAGTTACTCTCAAGAGCAGTACTTC
CASSYSQEQYF
>TRBJ1-2|-|TRBV6-6|-
TGTGCCAGCTGGTACGGACTCTATGGCTACACCTTC
CASWYGLYGYTF
>TRBJ1-2|-|TRBV2|-
TGTGCCAGACAGGCAGGGAAAATAGGGGGCTACACCTTC
CARQAGKIGGYTF
>TRBJ2-7|-|TRBV5-6|-
TGTGCCAGCAGCTTGTTGAGGCGCCTCTCCTACGAGCAGTACTTC
CASSLLRRLSYEQYF
>TRBJ1-2|TRBD1|TRBV9|-
TGTGCCAGCAGCGTAGATGCAGGGGGGACCTATGGCTACACCTTC
CASSVDAGGTYGYTF
>TRBJ2-3|TRBD2|TRBV2|few
TGTGCCAGCAGTCCGATGGTAGCGGGAGATACGCAGTATTTT
CASSPMVAGDTQYF
>TRBJ1-4|-|TRBV2|few
TGTGCCAGCAGGCTCGGGACAATTGAAAAACTGTTTTTT
CASRLGTIEKLFF
>TRBJ2-1|-|TRBV5-1|-
TGCGCCAGCAGCTTGGGGACAGTTTTCTCAAATGAGCAGTTCTTC
CASSLGTVFSNEQFF
>TRBJ1-5|-|TRBV11-2|-
TGTGCCAGCAGCTTAGACCGGACAGACCAGCCCCAGCATTTT
CASSLDRTDQPQHF
>TRBJ1-3|-|TRBV10-3|-
TGTGCCATCAGTGCGACAGCAATAAGCTCTGGAAACACCATATATTTT
CAISATAISSGNTIYF
>TRBJ2-7|TRBD1|TRBV19|-
TGTGCCAGTAGTAGCCAAACAGGGGGCTGGGACGAGCAGTACTTC
CASSSQTGGWDEQYF
>TRBJ2-5|-|TRBV5-1|-
TGCGCCAGCAGCCGGGGCGGGCAAGAGACCCAGTACTTC
CASSRGGQETQYF
>TRBJ1-5|-|TRBV27|-
TGTGCCAGCAGTCCCCAAATAGATAGCAATCAGCCCCAGCATTTT
CASSPQIDSNQPQHF